This TCR beta chain originates from a study of tumor and adjacent non-tumor tissue in lung cancer. Three rounds of nested PCR, following a modified ARM-PCR protocol, produced the TCRbeta library. TCRdb re-analysed the multiplex PCR reads in MiXCR, keeping a single row per CDR3 protein. The data show about 77,000 distinct CDR3 sequences, more than 65% seen once. Notes on this clonotype: The junction shows a germline mismatch at one end, possibly a read error.

This CDR3 is built from 15 residues. Looked up from germline, CDR1 is MNHNS and CDR2 is SASEGT. The template was RNA from unsorted bulk tissue. More than 3 cm separated this lung sample from the edge of the tumor. The sequence derives from a man between 65 and 85 years old with non-small cell lung cancer. The source material was distant non-tumor lung tissue. The chain carries TRBV6-1 and TRBJ1-2; D might be TRBD1 (6 bases). In DNA form, the CDR3 reads TGTGACAGCACCGCCCGAGACAGGAACGGTGGTGGCTACACCTTC. Protein product: CDSTARDRNGGGYTF.